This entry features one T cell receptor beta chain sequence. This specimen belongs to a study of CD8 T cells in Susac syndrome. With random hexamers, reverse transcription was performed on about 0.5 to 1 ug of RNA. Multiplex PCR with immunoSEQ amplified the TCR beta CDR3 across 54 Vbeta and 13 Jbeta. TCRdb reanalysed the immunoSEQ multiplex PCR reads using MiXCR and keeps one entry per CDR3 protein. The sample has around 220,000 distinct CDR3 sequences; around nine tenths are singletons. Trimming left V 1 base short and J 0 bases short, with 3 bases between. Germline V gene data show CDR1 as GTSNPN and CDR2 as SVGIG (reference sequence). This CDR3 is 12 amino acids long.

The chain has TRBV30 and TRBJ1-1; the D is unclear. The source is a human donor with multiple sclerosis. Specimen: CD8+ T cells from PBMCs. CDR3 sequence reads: CAWSAMNTEAFF. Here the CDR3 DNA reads TGTGCCTGGAGTGCAATGAACACTGAAGCTTTCTTT. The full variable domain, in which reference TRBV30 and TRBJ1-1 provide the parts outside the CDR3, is SQTIHQWPATLVQPVGSPLSLECTVEGTSNPNLYWYRQAAGRGLQLLFYSVGIGQISSEVPQNLSASRPQDRQFILSSKKLLLSDSGFYLCAWSAMNTEAFFGQGTRLTVV.